This T cell receptor beta chain was sequenced for a study of blood T cell repertoires in COVID-19. The CDR3 length is 11 residues. The ends were cut back, 6 bases at V and 6 bases at J, with 12 bases in the middle. The germline gives CDR1 DFQATT, CDR2 SNEGSKA (reference sequence). Authors' processing steps: Reference gene primer amplification yielded estimated nucleated cell counts. TCRdb's copy holds only in-frame clones and misses some; the assay was immunoSEQ multiplex PCR. V and J calls and clone size come straight from that table; D and trimming were deduced from the DNA. The sample contains roughly 280,000 clones, 85% to 95% of which appear only once. Study members were between roughly 18 and 100 years old and lived in approximately 25 US regions. Allocation to cohorts depended on clinical history reported by the participants. Within 2 weeks of study entry, exposed participants had contacted a PCR-confirmed or clinician-diagnosed COVID-19 case.

The source of this sequence is a man between 40 and 49 years old who had been exposed to COVID-19. The chain uses TRBV20-1 and TRBJ2-7; TRBD1 might be the D (6 bases). The material sequenced was PBMCs or T cells enriched from blood (not recorded which). The DNA for the CDR3 is TGCAGTGCCTTAAGGGGGTTCGAGCAGTACTTC. It is translated as CSALRGFEQYF.